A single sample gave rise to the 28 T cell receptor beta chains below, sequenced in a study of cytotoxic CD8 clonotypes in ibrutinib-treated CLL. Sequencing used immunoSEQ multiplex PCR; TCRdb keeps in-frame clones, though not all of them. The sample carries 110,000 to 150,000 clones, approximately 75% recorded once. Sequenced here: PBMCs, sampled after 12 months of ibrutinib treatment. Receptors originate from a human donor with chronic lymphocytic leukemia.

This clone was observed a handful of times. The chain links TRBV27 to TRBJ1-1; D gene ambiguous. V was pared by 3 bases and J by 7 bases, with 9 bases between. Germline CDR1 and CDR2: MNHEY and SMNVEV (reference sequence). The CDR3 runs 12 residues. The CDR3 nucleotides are TGTGCCAGCAGTTTTCCTAACGGTGAAGCTTTCTTT. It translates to CASSFPNGEAFF.

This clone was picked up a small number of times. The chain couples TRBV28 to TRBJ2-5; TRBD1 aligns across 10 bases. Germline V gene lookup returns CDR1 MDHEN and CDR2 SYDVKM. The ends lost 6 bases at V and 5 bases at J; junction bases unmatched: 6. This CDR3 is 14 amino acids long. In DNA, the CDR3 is TGTGCCAGCAGCCCTGGGACAGGGGTCGAGACCCAGTACTTC. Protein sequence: CASSPGTGVETQYF. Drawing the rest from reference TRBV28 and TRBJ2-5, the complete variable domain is DVKVTQSSRYLVKRTGEKVFLECVQDMDHENMFWYRQDPGLGLRLIYFSYDVKMKEKGDIPEGYSVSREKKERFSLILESASTNQTSMYLCASSPGTGVETQYFGPGTRLLVL.

The CDR3 loop is CASSPGQGYGYTF. CDR3 bases: TGTGCCAGCAGCCCCGGACAGGGCTATGGCTACACCTTC. The chain joins TRBV28 to TRBJ1-2, with TRBD1 matching 8 bases. V shed 6 bases, J shed 4 bases, and the junction held 4 bases outside the gene matches. CDR1 is MDHEN and CDR2 is SYDVKM in the germline V gene. The CDR3 has 13 residues.

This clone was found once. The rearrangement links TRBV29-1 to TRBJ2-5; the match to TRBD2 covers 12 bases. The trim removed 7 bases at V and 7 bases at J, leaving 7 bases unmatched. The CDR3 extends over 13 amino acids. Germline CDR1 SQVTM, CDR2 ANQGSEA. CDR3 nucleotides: TGCAGCGCCCTAGCGGGAGGGTCTGGGACCCAGTACTTC. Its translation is CSALAGGSGTQYF. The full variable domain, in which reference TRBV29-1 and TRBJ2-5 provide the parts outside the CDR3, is SAVISQKPSRDICQRGTSLTIQCQVDSQVTMMFWYRQQPGQSLTLIATANQGSEATYESGFVIDKFPISRPNLTFSTLTVSNMSPEDSSIYLCSALAGGSGTQYFGPGTRLLVL.

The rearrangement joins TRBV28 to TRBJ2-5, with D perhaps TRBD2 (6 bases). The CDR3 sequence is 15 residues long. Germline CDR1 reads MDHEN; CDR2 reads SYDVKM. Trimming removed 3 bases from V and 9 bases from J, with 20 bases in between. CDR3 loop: CASSFLRESRVAQYF. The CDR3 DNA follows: TGTGCCAGCAGTTTTTTACGGGAGTCCCGTGTGGCCCAGTACTTC.

CDR3 amino acids: CATSQGSTNEKLFF. As DNA, the CDR3 is TGTGCCACCTCACAGGGGTCAACTAATGAAAAACTGTTTTTT. J is TRBJ1-4 and V is TRBV15, with TRBD1 matching 7 bases. With V trimmed by 8 bases and J by 0 bases, 3 bases remained unmatched. This CDR3 is built from 14 residues. The germline V gene encodes CDR1 LNHNV and CDR2 YYDKDF (reference sequence).

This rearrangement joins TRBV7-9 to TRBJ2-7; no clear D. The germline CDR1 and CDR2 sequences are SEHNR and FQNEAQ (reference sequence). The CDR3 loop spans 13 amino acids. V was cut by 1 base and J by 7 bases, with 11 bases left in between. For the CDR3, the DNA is TGTGCCAGCAGCTTAGGACCGCTACAGGAGCAGTACTTC. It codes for CASSLGPLQEQYF. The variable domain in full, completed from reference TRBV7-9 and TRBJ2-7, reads DTGVSQNPRHKITKRGQNVTFRCDPISEHNRLYWYRQTLGQGPEFLTYFQNEAQLEKSRLLSDRFSAERPKGSFSTLEIQRTEQGDSAMYLCASSLGPLQEQYFGPGTRLTVT.

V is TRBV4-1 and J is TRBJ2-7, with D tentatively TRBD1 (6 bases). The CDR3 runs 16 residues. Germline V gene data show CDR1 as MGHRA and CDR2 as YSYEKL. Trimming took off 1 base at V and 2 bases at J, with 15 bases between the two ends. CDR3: CASSQVASGAPYEQYF. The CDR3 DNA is TGCGCCAGCAGCCAAGTCGCATCAGGGGCCCCCTACGAGCAGTACTTC.

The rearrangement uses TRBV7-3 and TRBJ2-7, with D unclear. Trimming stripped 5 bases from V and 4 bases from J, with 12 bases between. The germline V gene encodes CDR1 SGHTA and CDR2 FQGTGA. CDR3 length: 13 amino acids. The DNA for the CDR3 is TGTGCCAGCAGCCCCCCGGATGGGTACGAGCAGTACTTC. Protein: CASSPPDGYEQYF. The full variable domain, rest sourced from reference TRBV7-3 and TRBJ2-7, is GAGVSQTPSNKVTEKGKYVELRCDPISGHTALYWYRQSLGQGPEFLIYFQGTGAADDSGLPNDRFFAVRPEGSVSTLKIQRTERGDSAVYLCASSPPDGYEQYFGPGTRLTVT.

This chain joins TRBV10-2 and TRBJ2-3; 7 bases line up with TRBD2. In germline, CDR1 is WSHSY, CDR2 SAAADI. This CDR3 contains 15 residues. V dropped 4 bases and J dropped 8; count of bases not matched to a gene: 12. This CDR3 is CASSAGGRGLGTQYF. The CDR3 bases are TGCGCCAGCAGTGCGGGAGGCCGGGGGTTAGGTACGCAGTATTTT.

In DNA, the CDR3 is TGTGCCAGCAGTGAATCTAGCGGGGATTATAGGAGCACAGATACGCAGTATTTT. This codes for CASSESSGDYRSTDTQYF. The chain recombines TRBV6-1 with TRBJ2-3; 9 nucleotides agree with TRBD2. From germline, CDR1 is MNHNS and CDR2 SASEGT. The trim removed 2 bases at V and 0 bases at J, leaving 9 bases unmatched. The CDR3 has 18 residues.

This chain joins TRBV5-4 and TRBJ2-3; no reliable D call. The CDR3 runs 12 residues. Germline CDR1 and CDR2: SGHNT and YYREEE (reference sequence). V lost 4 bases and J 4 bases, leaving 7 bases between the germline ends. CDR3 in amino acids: CASSLRSDTQYF. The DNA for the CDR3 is TGTGCCAGCAGCCTGCGGTCAGATACGCAGTATTTT. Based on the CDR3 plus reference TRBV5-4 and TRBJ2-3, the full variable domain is ETGVTQSPTHLIKTRGQQVTLRCSSQSGHNTVSWYQQALGQGPQFIFQYYREEENGRGNFPPRFSGLQFPNYSSELNVNALELDDSALYLCASSLRSDTQYFGPGTRLTVL.

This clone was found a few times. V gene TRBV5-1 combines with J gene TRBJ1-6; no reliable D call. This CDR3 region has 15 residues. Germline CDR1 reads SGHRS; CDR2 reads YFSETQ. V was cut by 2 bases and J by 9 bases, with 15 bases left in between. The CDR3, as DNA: TGCGCCAGCAGCTTAACCGGGTCGTCGCCTTCACCCCTCCACTTT. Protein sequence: CASSLTGSSPSPLHF.

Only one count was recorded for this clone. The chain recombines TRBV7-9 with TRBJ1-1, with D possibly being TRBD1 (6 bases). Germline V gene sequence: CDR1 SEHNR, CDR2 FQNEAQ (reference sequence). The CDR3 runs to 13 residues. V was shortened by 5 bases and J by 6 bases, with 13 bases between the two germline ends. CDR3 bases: TGTGCCAGCAGCCGACAGGAGGGGTCTGAAGCTTTCTTT. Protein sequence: CASSRQEGSEAFF.

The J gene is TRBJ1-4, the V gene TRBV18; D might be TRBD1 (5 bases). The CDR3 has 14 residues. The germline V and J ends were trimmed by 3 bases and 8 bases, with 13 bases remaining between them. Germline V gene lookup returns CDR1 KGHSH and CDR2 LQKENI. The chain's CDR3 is CASSPGGAWEKLFF. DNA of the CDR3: TGTGCCAGCTCACCCGGCGGGGCATGGGAAAAACTGTTTTTT. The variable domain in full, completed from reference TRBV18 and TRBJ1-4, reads NAGVMQNPRHLVRRRGQEARLRCSPMKGHSHVYWYRQLPEEGLKFMVYLQKENIIDESGMPKERFSAEFPKEGPSILRIQQVVRGDSAAYFCASSPGGAWEKLFFGSGTQLSVL.

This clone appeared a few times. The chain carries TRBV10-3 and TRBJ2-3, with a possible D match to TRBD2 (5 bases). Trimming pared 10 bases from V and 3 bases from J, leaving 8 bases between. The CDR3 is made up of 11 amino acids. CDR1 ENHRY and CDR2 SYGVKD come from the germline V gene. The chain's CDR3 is CASGLTDTQYF. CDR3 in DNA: TGTGCCAGCGGACTGACAGATACGCAGTATTTT.

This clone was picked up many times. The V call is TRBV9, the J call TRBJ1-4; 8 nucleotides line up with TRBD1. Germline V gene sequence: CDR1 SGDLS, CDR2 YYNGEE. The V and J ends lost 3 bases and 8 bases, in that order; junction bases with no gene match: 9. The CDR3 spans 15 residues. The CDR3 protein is CASSAQGASREKLFF. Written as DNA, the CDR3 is TGTGCCAGCAGCGCCCAGGGGGCATCAAGGGAAAAACTGTTTTTT.

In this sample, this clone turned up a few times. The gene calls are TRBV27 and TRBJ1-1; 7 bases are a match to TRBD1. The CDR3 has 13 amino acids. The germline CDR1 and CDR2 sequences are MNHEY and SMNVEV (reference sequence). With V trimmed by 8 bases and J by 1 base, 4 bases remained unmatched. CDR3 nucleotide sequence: TGTGCCAGCCAGACAGGGCGGAACACTGAAGCTTTCTTT. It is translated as CASQTGRNTEAFF.

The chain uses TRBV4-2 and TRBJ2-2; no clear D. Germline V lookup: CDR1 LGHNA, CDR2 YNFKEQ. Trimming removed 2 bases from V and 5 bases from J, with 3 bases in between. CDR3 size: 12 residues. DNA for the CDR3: TGTGCCAGCAGCCAAACTACCGGGGAGCTGTTTTTT. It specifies CASSQTTGELFF.

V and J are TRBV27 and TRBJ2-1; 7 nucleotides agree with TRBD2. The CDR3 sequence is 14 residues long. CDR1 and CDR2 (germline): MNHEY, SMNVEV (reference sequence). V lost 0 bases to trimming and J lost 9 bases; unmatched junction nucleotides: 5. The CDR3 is CASSLSWGGSEQFF. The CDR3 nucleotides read TGTGCCAGCAGTTTATCGTGGGGAGGGAGTGAGCAGTTCTTC.

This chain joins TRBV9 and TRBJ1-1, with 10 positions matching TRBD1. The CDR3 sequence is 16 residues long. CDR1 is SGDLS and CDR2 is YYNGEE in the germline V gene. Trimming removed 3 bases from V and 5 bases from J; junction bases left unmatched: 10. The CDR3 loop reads CASSAGQGMGRTEAFF. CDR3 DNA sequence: TGTGCCAGCAGCGCGGGACAGGGGATGGGTCGGACTGAAGCTTTCTTT. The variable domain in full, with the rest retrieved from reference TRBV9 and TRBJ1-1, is DSGVTQTPKHLITATGQRVTLRCSPRSGDLSVYWYQQSLDQGLQFLIQYYNGEERAKGNILERFSAQQFPDLHSELNLSSLELGDSALYFCASSAGQGMGRTEAFFGQGTRLTVV.

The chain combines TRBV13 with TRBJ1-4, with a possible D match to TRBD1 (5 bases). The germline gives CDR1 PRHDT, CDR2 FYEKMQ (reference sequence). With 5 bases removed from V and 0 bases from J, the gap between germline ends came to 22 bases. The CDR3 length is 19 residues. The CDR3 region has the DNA TGTGCCAGCAGCCTTACCGACAGAACACCCTACGCAACTAATGAAAAACTGTTTTTT. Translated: CASSLTDRTPYATNEKLFF.

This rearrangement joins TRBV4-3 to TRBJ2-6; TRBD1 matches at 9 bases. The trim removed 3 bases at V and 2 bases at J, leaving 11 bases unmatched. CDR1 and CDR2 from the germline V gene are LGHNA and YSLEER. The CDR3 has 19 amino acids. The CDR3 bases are TGCGCCAGCAGCCAGGGAGGGGACAGGGCCCTGACTGGGGCCAACGTCCTGACTTTC. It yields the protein CASSQGGDRALTGANVLTF.

CDR3 sequence: CASSPVPGQGGAYEQYF. In nucleotides, the CDR3 is TGTGCCAGCAGCCCCGTCCCGGGACAAGGAGGAGCCTACGAGCAGTACTTC. V gene TRBV7-7 combines with J gene TRBJ2-7; tentative D call: TRBD1 (6 bases). Germline V gene lookup returns CDR1 SSHAT and CDR2 FNYEAQ (reference sequence). The CDR3 runs to 17 residues. Trimming stripped 5 bases from V and 2 bases from J, with 22 bases between.

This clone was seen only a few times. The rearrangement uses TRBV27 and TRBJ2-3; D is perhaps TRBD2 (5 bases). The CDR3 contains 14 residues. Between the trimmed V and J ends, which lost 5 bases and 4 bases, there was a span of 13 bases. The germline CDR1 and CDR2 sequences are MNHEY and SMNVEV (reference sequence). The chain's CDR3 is CASSGSVRPDTQYF. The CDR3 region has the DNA TGTGCCAGCAGTGGGAGCGTTCGGCCAGATACGCAGTATTTT.

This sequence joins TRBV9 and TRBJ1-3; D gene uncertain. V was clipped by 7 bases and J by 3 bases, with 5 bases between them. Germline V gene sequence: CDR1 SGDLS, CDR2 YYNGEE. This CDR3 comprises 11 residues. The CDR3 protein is CASRIGNTIYF. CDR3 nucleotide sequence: TGTGCCAGCCGCATTGGAAACACCATATATTTT.

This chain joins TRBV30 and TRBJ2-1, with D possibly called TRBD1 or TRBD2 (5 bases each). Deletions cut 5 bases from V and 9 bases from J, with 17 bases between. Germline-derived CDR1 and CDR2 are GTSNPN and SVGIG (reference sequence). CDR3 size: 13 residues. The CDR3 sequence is CAWQRVLGAEQFF. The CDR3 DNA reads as TGTGCCTGGCAGCGAGTACTCGGGGCTGAGCAGTTCTTC.

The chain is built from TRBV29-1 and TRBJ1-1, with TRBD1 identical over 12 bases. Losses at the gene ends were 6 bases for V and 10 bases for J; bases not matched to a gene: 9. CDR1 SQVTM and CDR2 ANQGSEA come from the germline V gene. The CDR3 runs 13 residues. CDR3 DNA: TGCAGCGTAACCCCGGGACAGGGGGCGAGAGCTTTCTTT. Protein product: CSVTPGQGARAFF.